The 31 T cell receptor beta chains presented below share a single source sample, sequenced in a study of T cells in tumors after PD-1 blockade. Sequencing used immunoSEQ multiplex PCR; TCRdb keeps in-frame clones, though not all of them. Of tens of thousands of clones listed, around 80% were seen once; the top ten hold 38%. The input for sequencing was PBMCs, taken before anti-PD-1 treatment. The receptor source for this set is a human donor with basal cell carcinoma.

V is TRBV29-1 and J is TRBJ2-1, with 9 bases that match TRBD1. Germline CDR1 reads SQVTM; CDR2 reads ANQGSEA. Trimming removed 6 bases from V and 9 bases from J; junction bases left unmatched: 9. This CDR3 contains 13 residues. The CDR3 is CSVEQGADGEQFF. The CDR3 DNA sequence: TGCAGCGTCGAACAGGGGGCGGACGGTGAGCAGTTCTTC.

The chain combines TRBV7-8 with TRBJ2-7; 15 bases are shared with TRBD2. Trimming took 5 bases from V and 2 from J; bases not matched to a gene: 10. The CDR3 length is 18 residues. Germline assignment: CDR1 SGHVS and CDR2 FQNEAQ. DNA of the CDR3: TGTGCCAGCAGCCACCTGGGGACTAGCGGGGGGCGCGCCTACGAGCAGTACTTC. It is translated as CASSHLGTSGGRAYEQYF.

The CDR3 loop is CASSGSTGGNNEKLFF. In DNA, the CDR3 is TGTGCCAGCAGTGGGAGCACAGGGGGCAATAATGAAAAACTGTTTTTT. The chain combines TRBV25-1 with TRBJ1-4; 9 bases match TRBD1. CDR3 length: 16 residues. Germline V lookup: CDR1 MGHDK, CDR2 SYGVNS. V shed 4 bases and J 4 bases; nucleotides not matched to a gene: 7. The full variable domain, in which reference TRBV25-1 and TRBJ1-4 provide the parts outside the CDR3, is EADIYQTPRYLVIGTGKKITLECSQTMGHDKMYWYQQDPGMELHLIHYSYGVNSTEKGDLSSESTVSRIRTEHFPLTLESARPSHTSQYLCASSGSTGGNNEKLFFGSGTQLSVL.

This clone was observed a single time. V is TRBV28 and J is TRBJ1-5; 9 bases match TRBD1. V lost 5 bases to trimming and J lost 5 bases; unmatched junction nucleotides: 4. Germline V gene sequence: CDR1 MDHEN, CDR2 SYDVKM. There are 14 residues in the CDR3. CDR3 sequence reads: CASSLDRGYQPQHF. The CDR3 bases are TGTGCCAGCAGTCTTGACAGGGGGTATCAGCCCCAGCATTTT.

The J gene is TRBJ2-4, the V gene TRBV7-9; 7 bases match TRBD2. Germline loops: CDR1 SEHNR, CDR2 FQNEAQ (reference sequence). The CDR3 runs to 19 residues. The V and J ends lost 4 bases and 4 bases, in that order; junction bases with no gene match: 19. The CDR3, as DNA: TGTGCCAGCAGCTCCCTTAGAGAGGGCGGGAGTGGTCGGAAAAACATTCAGTACTTC. Protein product: CASSSLREGGSGRKNIQYF.

This clone was observed a handful of times. The chain has TRBV6-5 and TRBJ1-1; D perhaps matches TRBD1 (5 bases). The germline V gene encodes CDR1 MNHEY and CDR2 SVGAGI. The CDR3 spans 14 residues. V lost 6 bases to trimming and J lost 5 bases, with 16 bases between them. The CDR3 nucleotides read TGTGCCAGCAGCTATAGCAGGGAGGAAACTGAAGCTTTCTTT. Translation: CASSYSREETEAFF.

V usage is TRBV9 and J usage is TRBJ2-1, with TRBD2 identical over 13 bases. Germline trimming cut 4 bases from V and 4 bases from J; bases unmatched to any gene: 8. Germline lookup yields CDR1 SGDLS and CDR2 YYNGEE. CDR3 length: 17 amino acids. The CDR3 sequence is CASSPRTSGRGYNEQFF. For the CDR3, the DNA is TGTGCCAGCAGCCCGCGGACTAGCGGGAGAGGTTACAATGAGCAGTTCTTC.

The chain uses TRBV19 and TRBJ2-3, with 7 bases lining up with TRBD2. The CDR3 sequence is 15 residues long. Germline V lookup: CDR1 LNHDA, CDR2 SQIVND (reference sequence). V lost 8 bases and J lost 3; bases outside the gene matches: 11. This CDR3 is CASAPLFGRTDTQYF. CDR3 DNA sequence: TGTGCCAGTGCCCCGTTATTCGGGAGGACAGATACGCAGTATTTT.

The chain links TRBV5-1 to TRBJ2-1; 10 bases agree with TRBD2. Germline V gives CDR1 SGHRS, CDR2 YFSETQ. V lost 0 bases, J lost 3 bases, and 6 bases stayed unmatched. The CDR3 sequence is 17 residues long. The CDR3 DNA reads TGCGCCAGCAGCTTGGGGCTAGCGGGGGAGGACTACAATGAGCAGTTCTTC. Amino acids: CASSLGLAGEDYNEQFF.

The rearrangement joins TRBV7-2 to TRBJ2-3; TRBD2 matches 10 bases. CDR1 SGHTA and CDR2 FQGNSA come from the germline V gene. This CDR3 contains 15 residues. V was pared by 1 base and J by 7 bases, with 5 bases of the junction left unmatched. CDR3 bases: TGTGCCAGCAGCTTAGGAGCGGGGGGGCCGAATACGCAGTATTTT. Translating gives CASSLGAGGPNTQYF.

The chain is built from TRBV5-4 and TRBJ2-2; 7 bases line up with TRBD2. In germline, CDR1 is SGHNT, CDR2 YYREEE (reference sequence). Trimming cost V 0 bases and J 0 bases; bases outside gene matches: 2. The length of the CDR3 is 16 residues. The CDR3 sequence: CASSLGAGANTGELFF. As DNA, the CDR3 is TGTGCCAGCAGCTTGGGCGCGGGGGCGAACACCGGGGAGCTGTTTTTT.

A few counts support this clone. J is TRBJ1-2 and V is TRBV28; TRBD1 might be the D (5 bases). Deletions cut 2 bases from V and 3 bases from J, with 10 bases between. Germline V lookup: CDR1 MDHEN, CDR2 SYDVKM. The CDR3 sequence is 14 residues long. The CDR3 sequence is CASSLGRVDYGYTF. The CDR3 DNA follows: TGTGCCAGCAGTTTAGGCAGGGTGGACTATGGCTACACCTTC.

This chain's CDR3 is CASSVAGANTEAFF. DNA of the CDR3: TGTGCCAGCAGCGTAGCAGGTGCCAACACTGAAGCTTTCTTT. The chain couples TRBV9 to TRBJ1-1; D uncertain. V dropped 0 bases and J dropped 2 bases, with 8 bases sitting between them. This CDR3 is built from 14 residues. The germline CDR1 and CDR2 sequences are SGDLS and YYNGEE.

This chain connects TRBV10-3 to TRBJ2-7, with D tentatively TRBD2 (6 bases). Trimming left V 2 bases short and J 5 bases short, with 13 bases between. Looked up from germline, CDR1 is ENHRY and CDR2 is SYGVKD. The CDR3 contains 14 residues. The CDR3 spells CAISEGGNPHEQYF. The CDR3 DNA is TGTGCCATCAGTGAGGGGGGGAATCCCCACGAGCAGTACTTC.

The chain has TRBV7-6 and TRBJ2-1, with 7 bases that match TRBD2. The V gene's germline CDR1 is SGHVS and CDR2 FNYEAQ. This CDR3 region has 16 residues. V lost 1 base to trimming and J lost 5 bases; unmatched junction nucleotides: 8. The CDR3 DNA reads as TGTGCCAGCAGCTTAGGTTGGCTAGCGGCCAACAATGAGCAGTTCTTC. Translated: CASSLGWLAANNEQFF.

The rearrangement uses TRBV2 and TRBJ1-3, with D possibly TRBD1 on 6 matching bases. V was trimmed by 6 bases and J by 4 bases, leaving 10 bases between them. Per the germline V gene, CDR1 is SNHLY and CDR2 is FYNNEI. This CDR3 comprises 13 residues. The CDR3 is CASRQGAGNTIYF. The CDR3 DNA reads as TGTGCCAGCAGACAGGGTGCCGGAAACACCATATATTTT.

This rearrangement joins TRBV7-2 to TRBJ2-7, with D perhaps TRBD2 (6 bases). Germline CDR1 and CDR2: SGHTA and FQGNSA. V was shortened by 5 bases and J by 0 bases, with 20 bases between the two germline ends. The CDR3 has 17 amino acids. The CDR3 spells CASSPQISGLSSYEQYF. For the CDR3, the DNA is TGTGCCAGCAGCCCCCAGATAAGCGGGTTAAGCTCCTACGAGCAGTACTTC.

V gene TRBV9 combines with J gene TRBJ2-5, with a tentative D call TRBD1 (6 bases). Trimming shortened V by 3 bases and J by 6 bases, and 9 bases separated the two germline ends. CDR1 and CDR2 from the germline V gene are SGDLS and YYNGEE. This CDR3 spans 12 amino acids. CDR3: CASSGQGQTQYF. The CDR3 DNA reads TGTGCCAGCAGCGGGCAGGGGCAGACCCAGTACTTC.

The chain couples TRBV5-6 to TRBJ2-3; D is perhaps TRBD1 (5 bases). Germline CDR1 is SGHDT and CDR2 is YYEEEE. With 1 base removed from V and 3 bases from J, the gap between germline ends came to 15 bases. CDR3 length: 16 residues. The CDR3 sequence is CASSLPGQGVTDTQYF. The CDR3 DNA reads as TGTGCCAGCAGCTTGCCAGGGCAAGGGGTAACAGATACGCAGTATTTT. Drawing the rest from reference TRBV5-6 and TRBJ2-3, the complete variable domain is DAGVTQSPTHLIKTRGQQVTLRCSPKSGHDTVSWYQQALGQGPQFIFQYYEEEERQRGNFPDRFSGHQFPNYSSELNVNALLLGDSALYLCASSLPGQGVTDTQYFGPGTRLTVL.

This clone showed up just a few times. The V and J genes are TRBV6-6 and TRBJ2-7, with 9 bases aligning to TRBD1. The J segment lost 1 base and the V segment lost 5 bases, leaving 6 bases of the junction unmatched. The CDR3 is made up of 15 amino acids. The germline gives CDR1 MNHNY, CDR2 SVGAGI (reference sequence). This CDR3 is CASSPSGTGSYEQYF. For the CDR3, the DNA is TGTGCCAGCAGTCCGTCCGGGACAGGGTCCTACGAGCAGTACTTC.

The V and J genes are TRBV19 and TRBJ1-3; TRBD1 might be the D (5 bases). CDR1 and CDR2 (germline): LNHDA, SQIVND (reference sequence). This CDR3 spans 14 amino acids. The V end was cut by 8 bases, the J end by 0 bases, with 11 bases between. The CDR3 bases are TGTGCCAGTCGACATGGGGGCTCTGGAAACACCATATATTTT. It specifies CASRHGGSGNTIYF.

The CDR3 bases are TGTGCCACCAGTGATGGGGACGGGGCTTACTATGGCTACACCTTC. This sequence encodes CATSDGDGAYYGYTF. The genes are TRBV24-1 and TRBJ1-2; perhaps TRBD1 as D (5 bases). The CDR3 sequence is 15 residues long. The germline CDR1 and CDR2 sequences are KGHDR and SFDVKD. Trimming stripped 3 bases from V and 3 bases from J, with 13 bases between.

This clone was recorded once. The gene calls are TRBV7-2 and TRBJ1-2; weak D call: TRBD1 (5 bases). The length of the CDR3 is 16 residues. Germline values: CDR1 SGHTA, CDR2 FQGNSA. The ends were cut back, 5 bases at V and 3 bases at J, with 19 bases in the middle. CDR3 sequence (DNA): TGTGCCAGCAGCACTTCCCCGGGGCAAAGTGACTATGGCTACACCTTC. Translating it yields CASSTSPGQSDYGYTF.

This clone has only a few counts. The rearrangement uses TRBV19 and TRBJ1-5; maybe TRBD1 (6 bases). The CDR3 has 15 amino acids. Germline CDR1 is LNHDA and CDR2 is SQIVND (reference sequence). V was cut by 3 bases and J by 7 bases, with 16 bases left in between. CDR3 sequence (DNA): TGTGCCAGTAGTATTCCCGCAGGGGCACGGCAGCCCCAGCATTTT. Its protein product is CASSIPAGARQPQHF.

The rearrangement links TRBV6-2 or TRBV6-3 to TRBJ2-2, with D unresolved. Germline values: CDR1 MNHEY, CDR2 SVGEGT. The ends were cut back, 3 bases at V and 7 bases at J, with 3 bases in the middle. This CDR3 spans 11 amino acids. The CDR3, as DNA: TGTGCCAGCAGTTATATCGGGGAGCTGTTTTTT. Translation gives CASSYIGELFF.

This clone was seen once. The genes are TRBV24-1 and TRBJ2-6; no firm D call. Germline V CDR1 and CDR2: KGHDR, SFDVKD. This CDR3 is 13 amino acids long. V was shortened by 9 bases and J by 0 bases, with 5 bases between the two germline ends. Here the CDR3 reads CATSISGANVLTF. The CDR3 DNA reads as TGTGCCACCTCCATCTCTGGGGCCAACGTCCTGACTTTC.

The V call is TRBV7-6, the J call TRBJ1-3; a possible D gene is TRBD1 (6 bases). The germline gives CDR1 SGHVS, CDR2 FNYEAQ. V was shortened by 2 bases and J by 3 bases, with 14 bases between the two germline ends. The CDR3 covers 16 residues. The CDR3 sequence is CASSLRGAVGGNTIYF. DNA for the CDR3: TGTGCCAGCAGCTTAAGGGGGGCAGTCGGTGGAAACACCATATATTTT.

This sequence joins TRBV5-8 and TRBJ2-5, with 10 nucleotides matching TRBD2. CDR1 and CDR2 (germline): SGHTS, YDEGEE. The CDR3 is made up of 16 amino acids. V shed 0 bases, J shed 2 bases, and the junction held 4 bases outside the gene matches. CDR3 loop: CASSLGLAGEQETQYF. The CDR3 DNA sequence: TGTGCCAGCAGCTTGGGGCTAGCGGGGGAACAAGAGACCCAGTACTTC.

The genes are TRBV5-1 and TRBJ2-3; possibly TRBD1 or TRBD2 for D (6 bases each). The germline V gene encodes CDR1 SGHRS and CDR2 YFSETQ. The CDR3 loop spans 15 amino acids. V was pared by 7 bases and J by 5 bases, with 20 bases between. CDR3 bases: TGCGCCAGCTCCCCCCAGAGGGGGGCCTTAGATACGCAGTATTTT. It specifies CASSPQRGALDTQYF.

The rearrangement links TRBV19 to TRBJ2-7; D is perhaps TRBD1 (8 bases). The V end was cut by 3 bases, the J end by 2 bases, with 14 bases between. Germline CDR1 is LNHDA and CDR2 is SQIVND (reference sequence). This CDR3 region has 15 residues. CDR3 sequence (DNA): TGTGCCAGTAGTATTCGGACAGGGAGGGCCTACGAGCAGTACTTC. This encodes CASSIRTGRAYEQYF.

The chain carries TRBV11-3 and TRBJ2-7; maybe TRBD2 (7 bases). This CDR3 is built from 14 residues. Trimming took off 2 bases at V and 6 bases at J, with 14 bases between the two ends. Germline assignment: CDR1 SGHNT and CDR2 YENEEA. CDR3 amino acids: CASSLRGGGREQYF. CDR3 in DNA: TGTGCCAGCAGCTTAAGGGGGGGTGGGCGCGAGCAGTACTTC.